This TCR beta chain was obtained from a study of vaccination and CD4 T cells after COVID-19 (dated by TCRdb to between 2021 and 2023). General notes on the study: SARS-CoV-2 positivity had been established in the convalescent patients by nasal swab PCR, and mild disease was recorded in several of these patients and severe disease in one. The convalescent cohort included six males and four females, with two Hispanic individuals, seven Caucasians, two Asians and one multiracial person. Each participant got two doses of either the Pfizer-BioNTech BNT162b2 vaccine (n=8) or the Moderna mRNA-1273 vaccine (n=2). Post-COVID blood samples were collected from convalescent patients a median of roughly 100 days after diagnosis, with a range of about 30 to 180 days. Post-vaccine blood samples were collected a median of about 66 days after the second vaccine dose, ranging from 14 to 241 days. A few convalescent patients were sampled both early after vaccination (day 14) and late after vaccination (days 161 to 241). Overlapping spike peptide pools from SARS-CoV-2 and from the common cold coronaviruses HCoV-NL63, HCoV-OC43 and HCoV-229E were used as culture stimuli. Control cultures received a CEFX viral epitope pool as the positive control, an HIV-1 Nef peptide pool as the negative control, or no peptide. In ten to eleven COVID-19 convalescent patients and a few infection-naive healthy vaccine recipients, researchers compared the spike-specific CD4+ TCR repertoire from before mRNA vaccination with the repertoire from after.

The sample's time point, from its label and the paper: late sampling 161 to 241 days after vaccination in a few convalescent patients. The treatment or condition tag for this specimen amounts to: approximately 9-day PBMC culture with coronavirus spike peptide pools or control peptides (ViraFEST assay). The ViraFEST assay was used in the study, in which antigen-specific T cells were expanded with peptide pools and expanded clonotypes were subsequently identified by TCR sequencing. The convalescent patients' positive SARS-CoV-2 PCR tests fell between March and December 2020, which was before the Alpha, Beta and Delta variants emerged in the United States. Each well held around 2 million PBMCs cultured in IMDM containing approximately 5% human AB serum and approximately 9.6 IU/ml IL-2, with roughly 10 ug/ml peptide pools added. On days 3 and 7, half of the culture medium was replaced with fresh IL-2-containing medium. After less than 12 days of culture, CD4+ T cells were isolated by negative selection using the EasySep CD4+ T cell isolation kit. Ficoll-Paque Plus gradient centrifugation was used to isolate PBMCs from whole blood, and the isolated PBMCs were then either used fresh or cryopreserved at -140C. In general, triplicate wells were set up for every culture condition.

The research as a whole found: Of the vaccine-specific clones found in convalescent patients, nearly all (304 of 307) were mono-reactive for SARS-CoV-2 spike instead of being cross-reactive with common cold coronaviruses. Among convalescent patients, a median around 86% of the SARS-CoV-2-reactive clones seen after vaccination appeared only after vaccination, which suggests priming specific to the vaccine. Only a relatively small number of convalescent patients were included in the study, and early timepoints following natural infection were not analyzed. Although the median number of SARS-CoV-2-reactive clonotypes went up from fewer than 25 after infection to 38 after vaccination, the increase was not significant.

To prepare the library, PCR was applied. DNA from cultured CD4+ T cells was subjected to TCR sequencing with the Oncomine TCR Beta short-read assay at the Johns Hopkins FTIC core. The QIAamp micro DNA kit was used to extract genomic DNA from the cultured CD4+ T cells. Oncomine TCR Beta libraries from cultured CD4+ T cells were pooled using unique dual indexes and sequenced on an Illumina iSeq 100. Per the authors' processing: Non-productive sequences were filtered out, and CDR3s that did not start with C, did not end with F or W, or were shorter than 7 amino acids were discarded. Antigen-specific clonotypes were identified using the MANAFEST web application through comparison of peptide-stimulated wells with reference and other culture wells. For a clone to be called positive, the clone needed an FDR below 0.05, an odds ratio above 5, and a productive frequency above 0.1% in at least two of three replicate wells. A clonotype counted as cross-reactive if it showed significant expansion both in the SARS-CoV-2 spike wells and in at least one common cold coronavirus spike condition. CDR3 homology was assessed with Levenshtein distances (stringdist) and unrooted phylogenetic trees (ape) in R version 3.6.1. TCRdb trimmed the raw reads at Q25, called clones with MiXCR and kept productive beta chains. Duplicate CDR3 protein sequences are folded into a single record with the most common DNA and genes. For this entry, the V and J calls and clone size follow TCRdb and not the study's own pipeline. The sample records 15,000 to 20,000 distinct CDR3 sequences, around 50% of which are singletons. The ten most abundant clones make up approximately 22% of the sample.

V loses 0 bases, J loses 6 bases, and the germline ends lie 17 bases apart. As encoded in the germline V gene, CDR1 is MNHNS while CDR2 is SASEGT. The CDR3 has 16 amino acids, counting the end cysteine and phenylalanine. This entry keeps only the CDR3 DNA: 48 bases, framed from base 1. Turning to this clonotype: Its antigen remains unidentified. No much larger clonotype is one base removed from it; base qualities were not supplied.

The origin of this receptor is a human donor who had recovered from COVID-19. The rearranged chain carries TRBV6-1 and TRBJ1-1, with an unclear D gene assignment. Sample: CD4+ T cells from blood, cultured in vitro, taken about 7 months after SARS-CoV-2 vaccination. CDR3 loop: CASSEAPGLIGAEAFF. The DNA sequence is TGTGCCAGCAGTGAAGCGCCAGGCTTAATTGGCGCTGAAGCTTTCTTT.